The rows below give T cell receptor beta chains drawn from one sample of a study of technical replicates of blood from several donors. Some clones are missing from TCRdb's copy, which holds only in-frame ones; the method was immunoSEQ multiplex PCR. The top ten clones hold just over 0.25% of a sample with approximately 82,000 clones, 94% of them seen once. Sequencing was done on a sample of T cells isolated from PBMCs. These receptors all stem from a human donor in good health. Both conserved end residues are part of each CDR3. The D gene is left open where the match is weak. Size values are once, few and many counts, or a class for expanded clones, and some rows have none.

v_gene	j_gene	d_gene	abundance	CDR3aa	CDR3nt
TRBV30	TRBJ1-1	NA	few	CAWSWGRANTEAFF	TGTGCCTGGAGTTGGGGCAGGGCTAACACTGAAGCTTTCTTT
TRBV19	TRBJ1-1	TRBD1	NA	CASRIKTGGELWNTEAFF	TGTGCCAGTAGGATAAAAACAGGGGGCGAACTATGGAACACTGAAGCTTTCTTT
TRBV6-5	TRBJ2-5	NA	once	CASSYTRTDQETQYF	TGTGCCAGCAGTTACACCCGGACAGACCAAGAGACCCAGTACTTC
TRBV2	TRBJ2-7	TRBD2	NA	CASRLAGVDYEQYF	TGTGCCAGCAGACTAGCGGGAGTCGACTACGAGCAGTACTTC
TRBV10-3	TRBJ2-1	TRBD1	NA	CAISGDKLDRGSYNEQFF	TGTGCCATCAGTGGGGACAAGTTAGACAGGGGTTCCTACAATGAGCAGTTCTTC
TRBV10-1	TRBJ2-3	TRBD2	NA	CASSESSGGPDTQYF	TGCGCCAGCAGTGAGTCGAGCGGGGGACCAGATACGCAGTATTTT
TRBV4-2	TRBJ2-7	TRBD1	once	CASSPRMDRGLSYEQYF	TGTGCCAGCAGCCCCCGGATGGACAGGGGCCTCTCCTACGAGCAGTACTTC
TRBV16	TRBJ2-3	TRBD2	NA	CASSVPSGYTDTQYF	TGTGCCAGCAGCGTACCTAGCGGGTACACAGATACGCAGTATTTT
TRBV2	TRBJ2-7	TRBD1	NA	CASSLILQGEQYF	TGTGCCAGCAGTCTAATCTTACAGGGGGAGCAGTACTTC
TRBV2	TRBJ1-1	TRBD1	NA	CARGPGQENTEAFF	TGTGCCAGGGGACCGGGACAGGAGAACACTGAAGCTTTCTTT
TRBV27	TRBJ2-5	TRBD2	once	CASSSGGYQETQYF	TGTGCCAGCAGTTCGGGGGGGTACCAAGAGACCCAGTACTTC
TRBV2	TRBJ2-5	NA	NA	CASRVGEETQYF	TGTGCCAGCAGAGTGGGAGAAGAGACCCAGTACTTC
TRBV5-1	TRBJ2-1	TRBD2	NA	CASSLVTSGRIDEQFF	TGCGCCAGCAGCTTGGTAACCAGCGGGAGGATAGATGAGCAGTTCTTC
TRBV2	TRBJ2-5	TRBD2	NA	CASSEFAGGLQETQYF	TGTGCCAGCAGTGAATTTGCGGGAGGCCTTCAAGAGACCCAGTACTTC
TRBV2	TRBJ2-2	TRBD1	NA	CASSDRDLTGELFF	TGTGCCAGCAGCGACAGGGACCTCACCGGGGAGCTGTTTTTT
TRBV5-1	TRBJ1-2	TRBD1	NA	CASTRPTGDSSFGGYTF	TGCGCCAGCACTAGACCGACAGGGGACTCGTCGTTCGGTGGCTACACCTTC
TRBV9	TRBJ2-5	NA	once	CASSLLGHPQETQYF	TGTGCCAGCAGCCTTCTGGGGCACCCTCAAGAGACCCAGTACTTC
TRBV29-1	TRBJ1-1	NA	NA	CSVESRRRNTEAFF	TGCAGCGTTGAATCCAGGCGCCGTAACACTGAAGCTTTCTTT
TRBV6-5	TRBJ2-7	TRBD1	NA	CASSYEAGGDEQYF	TGTGCCAGCAGTTACGAGGCAGGGGGCGACGAGCAGTACTTC
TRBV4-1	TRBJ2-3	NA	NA	CASSLLSGELGTDTQYF	TGCGCCAGCAGCCTCCTTAGTGGGGAGTTGGGCACAGATACGCAGTATTTT
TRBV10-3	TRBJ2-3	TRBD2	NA	CAISEQGLAATDTQYF	TGTGCCATCAGTGAACAAGGACTAGCGGCAACAGATACGCAGTATTTT
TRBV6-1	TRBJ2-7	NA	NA	CASSLTVSYEQYF	TGTGCCAGCAGCTTGACAGTCTCCTACGAGCAGTACTTC
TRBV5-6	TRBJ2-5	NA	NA	CASSLFQIQETQYF	TGTGCCAGCAGCTTGTTTCAGATACAAGAGACCCAGTACTTC
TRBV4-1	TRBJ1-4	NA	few	CASSHVDRKNEKLFF	TGCGCCAGCAGCCACGTGGACAGAAAGAATGAAAAACTGTTTTTT
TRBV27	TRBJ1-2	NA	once	CASSPRANYGYTF	TGTGCCAGCAGTCCCCGGGCTAACTATGGCTACACCTTC
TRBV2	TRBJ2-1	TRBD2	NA	CASSAGLAGERQFF	TGTGCCAGCAGTGCGGGGCTAGCGGGAGAACGGCAGTTCTTC
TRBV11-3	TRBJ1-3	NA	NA	CASSRTGNTIYF	TGTGCCAGCAGCCGAACAGGAAACACCATATATTTT
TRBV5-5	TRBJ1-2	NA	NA	CASSLERLNYGYTF	TGTGCCAGCAGCCTCGAAAGACTTAACTATGGCTACACCTTC
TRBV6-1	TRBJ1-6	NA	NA	CASRGGTTNSPLHF	TGTGCCAGCAGGGGTGGGACAACAAATTCACCCCTCCACTTT
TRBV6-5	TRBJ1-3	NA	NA	CASRRQGGNTIYF	TGTGCCAGCCGACGGCAGGGGGGAAACACCATATATTTT
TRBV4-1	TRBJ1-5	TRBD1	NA	CASSRTGSLTQHF	TGCGCCAGCAGTCGGACAGGTTCCCTCACCCAGCATTTT
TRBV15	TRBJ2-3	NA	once	CATSRERRTDTQYF	TGTGCCACCAGCAGGGAGAGAAGGACAGATACGCAGTATTTT
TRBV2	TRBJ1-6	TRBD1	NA	CASSDGTGFSPLHF	TGTGCCAGCAGTGACGGGACAGGGTTTTCACCCCTCCACTTT
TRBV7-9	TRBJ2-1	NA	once	CATHFQGSYNEQFF	TGTGCCACGCACTTCCAGGGGTCCTACAATGAGCAGTTCTTC
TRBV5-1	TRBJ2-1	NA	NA	CASSFAAGADNEQFF	TGCGCCAGCAGCTTCGCGGCGGGGGCGGACAATGAGCAGTTCTTC
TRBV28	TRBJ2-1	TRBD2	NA	CASSSPTSGDIGEQFF	TGTGCCAGCAGTTCCCCGACTAGCGGGGACATCGGGGAGCAGTTCTTC
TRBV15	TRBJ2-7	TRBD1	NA	CATSRDRTGGYEQYF	TGTGCCACCAGCAGAGATCGGACAGGGGGGTACGAGCAGTACTTC
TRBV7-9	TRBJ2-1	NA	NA	CASSPWTVTYNEQFF	TGTGCCAGCAGCCCGTGGACAGTCACCTACAATGAGCAGTTCTTC
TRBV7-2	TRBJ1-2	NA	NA	CASSRGSDGYTF	TGTGCCAGCAGCCGCGGGTCCGATGGCTACACCTTC
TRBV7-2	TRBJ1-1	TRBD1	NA	CASSSKTGKRNEAFF	TGTGCCAGCAGCTCAAAGACAGGGAAGCGGAACGAAGCTTTCTTT